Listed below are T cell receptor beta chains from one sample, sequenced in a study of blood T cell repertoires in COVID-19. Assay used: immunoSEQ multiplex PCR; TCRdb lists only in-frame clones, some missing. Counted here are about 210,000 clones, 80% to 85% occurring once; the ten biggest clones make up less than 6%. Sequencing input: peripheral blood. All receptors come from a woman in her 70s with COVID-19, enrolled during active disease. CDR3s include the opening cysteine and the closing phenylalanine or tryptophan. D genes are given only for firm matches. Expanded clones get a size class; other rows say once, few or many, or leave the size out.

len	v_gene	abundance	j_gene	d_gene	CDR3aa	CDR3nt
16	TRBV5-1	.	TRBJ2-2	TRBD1	CASSLADRAGTGELFF	TGCGCCAGCAGCTTGGCGGACAGGGCGGGCACCGGGGAGCTGTTTTTT
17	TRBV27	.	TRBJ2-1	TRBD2	CASSLSGLAGILNEQFF	TGTGCCAGCAGTTTATCCGGACTAGCGGGCATATTGAATGAGCAGTTCTTC
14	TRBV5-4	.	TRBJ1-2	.	CASKLGTMNYGYTF	TGTGCCAGCAAGTTGGGGACAATGAACTATGGCTACACCTTC
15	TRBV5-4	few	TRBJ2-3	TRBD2	CASSLRAGGADTQYF	TGTGCCAGCAGCTTGCGAGCGGGAGGGGCAGATACGCAGTATTTT
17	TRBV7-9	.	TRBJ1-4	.	CASSPGKGVATNEKLFF	TGTGCCAGCAGCCCGGGTAAAGGGGTTGCAACTAATGAAAAACTGTTTTTT
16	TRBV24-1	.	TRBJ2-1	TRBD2	CATSDPTSGVINEQFF	TGTGCCACCAGTGACCCGACTAGCGGGGTAATCAATGAGCAGTTCTTC
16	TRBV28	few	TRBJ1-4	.	CASSSLEPGGGEKLFF	TGTGCCAGCAGTTCACTGGAACCGGGAGGGGGTGAAAAACTGTTTTTT
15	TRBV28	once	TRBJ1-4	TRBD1	CASTEQGAWGEKLFF	TGTGCCAGCACCGAGCAGGGGGCCTGGGGTGAAAAACTGTTTTTT
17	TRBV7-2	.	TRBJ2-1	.	CASSLGGGVSSYNEQFF	TGTGCCAGCAGCTTAGGAGGAGGGGTAAGCTCCTACAATGAGCAGTTCTTC
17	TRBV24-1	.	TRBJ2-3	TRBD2	CATSDPGLAGGSDTQYF	TGTGCCACCAGTGACCCCGGGTTAGCGGGAGGGTCCGATACGCAGTATTTT
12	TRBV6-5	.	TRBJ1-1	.	CASRRGGTEAFF	TGTGCCAGCAGGCGGGGGGGGACTGAAGCTTTCTTT
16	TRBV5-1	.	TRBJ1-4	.	CASSLMGPSTNEKLFF	TGCGCCAGCAGCTTGATGGGGCCATCGACTAATGAAAAACTGTTTTTT
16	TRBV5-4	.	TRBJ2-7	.	CASSRPELGGAYEQYF	TGTGCCAGCAGCCGGCCCGAGTTAGGGGGGGCCTACGAGCAGTACTTC
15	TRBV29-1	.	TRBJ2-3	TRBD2	CSVDGLAGPTDTQYF	TGCAGCGTTGATGGGCTAGCGGGGCCCACAGATACGCAGTATTTT
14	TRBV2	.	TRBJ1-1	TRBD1	CASSRQGKNTEAFF	TGTGCCAGCAGCCGACAGGGGAAGAACACTGAAGCTTTCTTT
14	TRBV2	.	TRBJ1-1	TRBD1	CASSGTGRNTEAFF	TGTGCCAGCAGCGGGACAGGGAGAAACACTGAAGCTTTCTTT
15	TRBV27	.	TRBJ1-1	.	CASSLSAGLNTEAFF	TGTGCCAGCAGTTTAAGCGCGGGTTTGAACACTGAAGCTTTCTTT